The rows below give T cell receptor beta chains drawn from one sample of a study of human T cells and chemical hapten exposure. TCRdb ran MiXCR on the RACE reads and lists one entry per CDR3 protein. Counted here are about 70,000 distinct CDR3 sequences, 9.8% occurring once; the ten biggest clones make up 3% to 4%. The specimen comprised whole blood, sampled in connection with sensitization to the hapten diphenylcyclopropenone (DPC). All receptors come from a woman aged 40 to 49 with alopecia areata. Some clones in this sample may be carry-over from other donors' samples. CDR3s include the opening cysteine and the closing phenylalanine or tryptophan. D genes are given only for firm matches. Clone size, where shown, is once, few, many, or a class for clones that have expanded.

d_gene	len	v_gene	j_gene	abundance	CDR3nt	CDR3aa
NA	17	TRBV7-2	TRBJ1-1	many	TGTGCCAGCAGCTTATTGCCCCAGGGGCCACAGAACACTGAAGCTTTCTTT	CASSLLPQGPQNTEAFF
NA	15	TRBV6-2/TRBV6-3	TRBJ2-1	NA	TGTGCCAGCAGTCCTAGAGGGGGGACTTACAATGAGCAGTTCTTC	CASSPRGGTYNEQFF
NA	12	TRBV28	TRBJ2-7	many	TGTGCCAGCAGTTTAAATCTCTACGAGCAGTACTTC	CASSLNLYEQYF
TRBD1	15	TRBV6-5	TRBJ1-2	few	TGTGCCAGCAGTTACTCGACAGGGGGGGACTATGGCTACACCTTC	CASSYSTGGDYGYTF
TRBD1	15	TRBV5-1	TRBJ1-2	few	TGCGCCAGCAGCTCACCACCGGACAGGGCGGGTGGCTACACCTTC	CASSSPPDRAGGYTF
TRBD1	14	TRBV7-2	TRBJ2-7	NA	TGTGCCAGCAGCTTAGCTCACAGGGGATACGAGCAGTACTTC	CASSLAHRGYEQYF
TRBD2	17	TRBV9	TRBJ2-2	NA	TGTGCCAGCAGCAACCGGGGAGGGACCTCGGCCACCGGGGAGCTGTTTTTT	CASSNRGGTSATGELFF
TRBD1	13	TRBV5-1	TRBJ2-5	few	TGCGCCAGCAGCTTGGAAGGGGGCGAGACCCAGTACTTC	CASSLEGGETQYF
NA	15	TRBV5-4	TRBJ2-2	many	TGTGCCAGCAGCTTTCCCCCAGGGCCCCCCGGGGAGCTGTTTTTT	CASSFPPGPPGELFF
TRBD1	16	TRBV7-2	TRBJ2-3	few	TGTGCCAGCAGCGTAGGGACAGCTCTAAGCACAGATACGCAGTATTTT	CASSVGTALSTDTQYF
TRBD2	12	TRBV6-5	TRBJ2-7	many	TGTGCCAGCAGTTTACGAGCGGGGCCTCCGTACTTC	CASSLRAGPPYF
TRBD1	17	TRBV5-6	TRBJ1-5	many	TGTGCCAGCAGCTTAGTTGGCCAGGGGGCGGGCAATCAGCCCCAGCATTTT	CASSLVGQGAGNQPQHF
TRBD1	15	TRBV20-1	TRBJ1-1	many	TGCAGTGCTAGCGGGGCAGGGGGCAAGTTCACTGAAGCTTTCTTT	CSASGAGGKFTEAFF
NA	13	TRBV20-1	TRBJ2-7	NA	TGCAGTGCTAGGGGTCGCGGGTACTACGAGCAGTACTTC	CSARGRGYYEQYF
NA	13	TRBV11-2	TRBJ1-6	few	TGTGCCAGCAGCTCCGGGGGCAGGTCACCCCTCCACTTT	CASSSGGRSPLHF
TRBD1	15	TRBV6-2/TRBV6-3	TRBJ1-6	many	TGTGCCAGCAGTTACCCGGGACAGTCTAATTCACCCCTCCACTTT	CASSYPGQSNSPLHF
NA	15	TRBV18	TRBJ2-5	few	TGTGCCAGCTCCCCACCCGGACGGCTAAAAGAGACCCAGTACTTC	CASSPPGRLKETQYF
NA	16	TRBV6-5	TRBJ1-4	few	TGTGCCAGCAGTTACTCGATGACGGGGGCTAACGAAAAACTGTTTTTT	CASSYSMTGANEKLFF
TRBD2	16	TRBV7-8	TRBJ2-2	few	TGTGCCAGCAGCTTAGATCGAGCGGGGGTTACCGGGGAGCTGTTTTTT	CASSLDRAGVTGELFF
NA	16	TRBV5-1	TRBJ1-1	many	TGCGCCAGCAGCCAACCTCCGGGACATCTCAACACTGAAGCTTTCTTT	CASSQPPGHLNTEAFF
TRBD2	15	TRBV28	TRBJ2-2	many	TGTGCCACCAAGCGGGGTGCGACTGACACCGGGGAGCTGTTTTTT	CATKRGATDTGELFF
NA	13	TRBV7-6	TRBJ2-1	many	TGTGCCAGCAGCTTAGATTTGTTCAATGAGCAGTTCTTC	CASSLDLFNEQFF
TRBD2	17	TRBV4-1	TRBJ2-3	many	TGCGCCAGCAGCCAGGGACTAGCGGGGCCGAGCGAAAATACGCAGTATTTT	CASSQGLAGPSENTQYF
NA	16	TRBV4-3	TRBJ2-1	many	TGCGCCAGCAGCCAGGGGGATACGCCCTCCTACAATGAGCAGTTCTTC	CASSQGDTPSYNEQFF
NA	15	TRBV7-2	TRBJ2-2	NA	TGTGCCAGCAGCCCCGTCTCCAGGGACACCGGGGAGCTGTTTTTT	CASSPVSRDTGELFF
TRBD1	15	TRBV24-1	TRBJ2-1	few	TGTGCCACCAGTGATTCGGACAGGAGCTACAATGAGCAGTTCTTC	CATSDSDRSYNEQFF
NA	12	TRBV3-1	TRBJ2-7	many	TGTGCCAGCAGCCACGGGCAGTACGAGCAGTACTTC	CASSHGQYEQYF
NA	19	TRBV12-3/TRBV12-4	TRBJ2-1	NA	TGTGCCAGCAGTCCGGCCGCCGGGGGTGGGTCAACTAACTACAATGAGCCGTTCTTC	CASSPAAGGGSTNYNEPFF
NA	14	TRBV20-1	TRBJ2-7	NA	TGCAGTGTTAAGAGCAGGGAATACCTAGCCGAGCAGTACTTC	CSVKSREYLAEQYF
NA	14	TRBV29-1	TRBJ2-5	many	TGCAGCGTCGTGGGTGGGGGAGTCCGGGAGACCCAGTACTTC	CSVVGGGVRETQYF
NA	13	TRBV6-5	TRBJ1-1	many	TGTGCCAGCAGTTACTCGGGGGGGACTGAAGCTTTCTTT	CASSYSGGTEAFF
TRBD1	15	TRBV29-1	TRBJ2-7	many	TGCAGCTTTGGGGGCCCGGGGACAGCTTCCTACGAGCAGTACTTC	CSFGGPGTASYEQYF
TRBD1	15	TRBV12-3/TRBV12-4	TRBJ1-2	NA	TGTGCCAGCAGTTTGATAGGCGGGACAGCCTATGGCTACACCTTC	CASSLIGGTAYGYTF
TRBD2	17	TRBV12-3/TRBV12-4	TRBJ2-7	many	TGTGCCAGCACCTCCTCGATAGCGGGGGTCTACTCCTACGAGCAGTACTTC	CASTSSIAGVYSYEQYF
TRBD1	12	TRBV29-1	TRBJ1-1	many	TGCAGCGGGGGACAGGGTTTGGCTGAAGCTTTCTTT	CSGGQGLAEAFF
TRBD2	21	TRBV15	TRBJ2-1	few	TGTGCCACCAGCAGAGATACGGGGAGGGGACTATCGTGGTCGTCCTACAATGAGCAGTTCTTC	CATSRDTGRGLSWSSYNEQFF
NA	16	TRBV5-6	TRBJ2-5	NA	TGTGCCAGCAGCTTGGAGTCCGAGGGTTTCCAAGAGACCCAGTACTTC	CASSLESEGFQETQYF
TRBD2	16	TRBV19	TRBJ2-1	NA	TGTGCCAGTAGTATCTTTAGCGGGGGGCACCACAATGAGCAGTTCTTC	CASSIFSGGHHNEQFF
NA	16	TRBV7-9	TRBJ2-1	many	TGTGCCAGCAGCTTAGAAATACTTAGCTCCTACAATGAGCAGTTCTTC	CASSLEILSSYNEQFF
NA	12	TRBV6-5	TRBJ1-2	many	TGTGCCAGCATCTCGACGACATATGGCTACACCTTC	CASISTTYGYTF